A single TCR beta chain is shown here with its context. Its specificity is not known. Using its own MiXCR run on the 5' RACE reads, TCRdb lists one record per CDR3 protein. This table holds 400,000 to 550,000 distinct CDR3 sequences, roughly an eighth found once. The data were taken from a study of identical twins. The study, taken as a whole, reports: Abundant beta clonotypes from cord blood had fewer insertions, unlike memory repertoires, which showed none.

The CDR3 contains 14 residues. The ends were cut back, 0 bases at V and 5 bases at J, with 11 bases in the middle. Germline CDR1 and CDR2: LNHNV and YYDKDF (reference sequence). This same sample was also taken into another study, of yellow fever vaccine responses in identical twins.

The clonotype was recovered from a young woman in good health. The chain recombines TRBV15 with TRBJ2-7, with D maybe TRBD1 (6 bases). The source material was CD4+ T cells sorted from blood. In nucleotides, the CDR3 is TGTGCCACCAGCAGAGAGGGGACACACGACGAGCAGTACTTC. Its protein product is CATSREGTHDEQYF.